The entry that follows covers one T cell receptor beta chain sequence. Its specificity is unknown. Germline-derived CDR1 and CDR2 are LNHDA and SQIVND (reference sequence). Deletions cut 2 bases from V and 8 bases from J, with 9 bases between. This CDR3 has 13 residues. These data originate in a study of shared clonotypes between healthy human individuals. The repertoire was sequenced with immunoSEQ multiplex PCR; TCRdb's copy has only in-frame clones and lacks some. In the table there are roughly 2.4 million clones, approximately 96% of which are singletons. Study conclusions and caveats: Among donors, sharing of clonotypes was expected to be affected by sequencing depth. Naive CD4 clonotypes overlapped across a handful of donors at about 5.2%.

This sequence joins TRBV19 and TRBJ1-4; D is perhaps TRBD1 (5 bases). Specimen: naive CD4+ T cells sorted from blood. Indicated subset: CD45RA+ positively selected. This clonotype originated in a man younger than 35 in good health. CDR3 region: CASSISWGEKLFF. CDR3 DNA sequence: TGTGCCAGTAGTATATCGTGGGGGGAAAAACTGTTTTTT.